These T cell receptor beta chains were read from a single sample in a study of human T cells and chemical hapten exposure. Each CDR3 protein is one row after TCRdb ran MiXCR on the 5' RACE reads. The sample carries about 120,000 distinct CDR3 sequences, approximately 19% recorded once. Receptor source: a human donor in good health. The CDR3 runs from the conserved cysteine through the conserved F or W. D genes are given only for firm matches. Only part of the rows carry a size: once, few, many, or a class if the clone is expanded.

j_gene	abundance	d_gene	v_gene	CDR3aa	CDR3nt
TRBJ2-1	once	-	TRBV9	CASNPGNSYNEQFF	TGTGCCAGCAACCCGGGGAACTCCTACAATGAGCAGTTCTTC
TRBJ1-1	few	-	TRBV21-1	CASSIYRGAFF	TGTGCCAGCAGCATCTACAGGGGGGCTTTCTTT
TRBJ2-7	few	TRBD1	TRBV6-1	CASSAPGTGAHEQYF	TGTGCCAGCAGTGCCCCCGGGACAGGGGCCCACGAGCAGTACTTC
TRBJ1-2	-	TRBD1	TRBV12-3/TRBV12-4	CASNTGGPNYGYTF	TGTGCCAGCAATACAGGGGGCCCTAACTATGGCTACACCTTC
TRBJ2-1	-	-	TRBV7-2	CASSSPGSSSYNEQFF	TGTGCCAGCAGCTCCCCGGGCTCGAGCTCCTACAATGAGCAGTTCTTC
TRBJ1-2	-	-	TRBV6-1	CASSNYGYTF	TGTGCCAGCAGCAACTATGGCTACACCTTC
TRBJ2-4	-	TRBD1	TRBV5-1	CASSPPRTGESIQYF	TGCGCCAGCAGCCCACCACGGACAGGGGAGAGCATTCAGTACTTC
TRBJ2-1	few	-	TRBV11-3	CASSLGVGAGGSGNEQFF	TGTGCCAGCAGCTTAGGGGTTGGGGCAGGGGGGTCGGGAAATGAGCAGTTCTTC
TRBJ2-3	few	TRBD2	TRBV28	CASSSPRGDSTDTQYF	TGTGCCAGCAGTTCCCCCCGGGGGGATAGCACAGATACGCAGTATTTT
TRBJ2-7	few	TRBD2	TRBV20-1	CSAGGTSGRWGEQYF	TGCAGTGCGGGAGGGACTAGCGGGAGATGGGGGGAGCAGTACTTC
TRBJ1-2	-	-	TRBV24-1	CATADPYGYTF	TGTGCCACTGCGGACCCCTATGGCTACACCTTC
TRBJ2-7	-	-	TRBV6-5	CASSYGADDEQYF	TGTGCCAGCAGTTACGGGGCAGACGACGAGCAGTACTTC
TRBJ2-7	-	TRBD1	TRBV6-5	CATRQGPGAEQYF	TGTGCCACTCGACAGGGCCCAGGGGCCGAGCAGTACTTC
TRBJ1-2	-	TRBD1	TRBV25-1	CASSGDRGRANYGYTF	TGTGCCAGCAGTGGGGACAGGGGGCGAGCTAACTATGGCTACACCTTC
TRBJ1-5	-	-	TRBV28	CASSLAGRRNQPQHF	TGTGCCAGCAGTTTAGCCGGACGCCGGAATCAGCCCCAGCATTTT
TRBJ1-4	few	-	TRBV29-1	CSARDEKLFF	TGCAGCGCCCGGGACGAAAAACTGTTTTTT
TRBJ2-7	few	-	TRBV5-1	CASSSGDEQYF	TGCGCCAGCAGCTCCGGGGACGAGCAGTACTTC
TRBJ2-7	-	-	TRBV5-6	CASSSVAVYEQYF	TGTGCCAGCAGCTCCGTCGCGGTCTACGAGCAGTACTTC
TRBJ2-7	-	-	TRBV30	CAWSSGPNSYEQYF	TGTGCCTGGAGCTCCGGGCCGAACTCCTACGAGCAGTACTTC
TRBJ2-7	-	-	TRBV6-1	CASSEGGTGIYEQYF	TGTGCCAGCAGTGAAGGGGGTACCGGTATCTACGAGCAGTACTTC
TRBJ1-2	-	TRBD1	TRBV6-6	CASSYSSDRASF	TGTGCCAGCAGTTACTCGTCCGACAGGGCGAGTTTC
TRBJ2-7	few	TRBD2	TRBV11-2	CASSFASGTYEQYF	TGTGCCAGCAGCTTTGCTAGCGGGACCTACGAGCAGTACTTC
TRBJ2-3	few	-	TRBV6-1	CASSDRARSTDTQYF	TGTGCCAGCAGTGACCGAGCCCGCAGCACAGATACGCAGTATTTT
TRBJ2-7	few	TRBD2	TRBV12-3/TRBV12-4	CASDGGSGVGYEQYF	TGTGCCAGCGACGGCGGGAGTGGGGTAGGGTACGAGCAGTACTTC
TRBJ1-5	few	-	TRBV3-1	CASSQVLRDQPQHF	TGTGCCAGCAGCCAAGTATTGCGGGATCAGCCCCAGCATTTT
TRBJ2-3	few	-	TRBV5-1	CASRRRMSTDTQYF	TGCGCCAGCAGACGGAGGATGTCCACAGATACGCAGTATTTT
TRBJ2-3	once	-	TRBV7-9	CASSARLEGFTDTQYF	TGTGCCAGCAGCGCCAGACTAGAAGGGTTCACAGATACGCAGTATTTT
TRBJ2-7	few	TRBD1	TRBV13	CASSHRGATYEQYF	TGTGCCAGCAGCCACAGGGGGGCTACCTACGAGCAGTACTTC
TRBJ2-3	-	TRBD2	TRBV6-1	CASSSQRETDTQYF	TGTGCCAGCAGTAGCCAGCGGGAGACAGATACGCAGTATTTT
TRBJ1-2	-	-	TRBV28	CASSAQGPYGYTF	TGTGCCAGCAGCGCACAGGGACCCTATGGCTACACCTTC
TRBJ2-7	few	-	TRBV20-1	CSAGRQRALQYF	TGCAGTGCTGGGAGGCAGCGGGCCCTGCAGTACTTC
TRBJ2-2	few	TRBD1	TRBV20-1	CSAPPPLSDRGWFRTGELFF	TGCAGTGCCCCACCTCCACTATCGGACAGGGGTTGGTTCCGCACCGGGGAGCTGTTTTTT
TRBJ1-1	-	TRBD1	TRBV28	CASSFSPDRGRAEAFF	TGTGCCAGCAGTTTCTCCCCGGACAGGGGCAGGGCTGAAGCTTTCTTT